This T cell receptor beta chain was documented in a study of blood T cell repertoires in COVID-19. At the level of the study: Some COVID-19 samples were acute and others convalescent; all came from the United States, Italy and Spain. The analysed material was cDNA or gDNA that came from T cells, B-cell-depleted T cells, or PBMCs.

Data came from immunoSEQ multiplex PCR; TCRdb stores just in-frame clones and leaves some out. Counted here are approximately 270,000 clones, about 90% occurring once; the ten biggest clones make up 3%. Germline values: CDR1 MDHEN, CDR2 SYDVKM. Losses at the gene ends were 3 bases for V and 6 bases for J; bases not matched to a gene: 5. CDR3 length equals 15 residues. The TCR sequence derives from a man aged 18 to 29 with active or convalescent COVID-19. V usage is TRBV28 and J usage is TRBJ1-4; TRBD1 matches at 9 bases. Sample: peripheral blood. CDR3 residues: CASSFSGTGYEKLFF. The CDR3 region has the DNA TGTGCCAGCAGTTTTTCCGGGACAGGGTATGAAAAACTGTTTTTT.